The clone carrying this TCR beta chain was seen more than once but under ten times. Its specificity is unknown. Hyperthyroidism had been newly diagnosed in patients aged 18 to 65, and its duration was under 2 months. Clinical symptoms, serum thyroxine and TRAb, thyroid ultrasound and orbital computed tomography together formed the diagnostic basis. RNA transcripts were the template for amplifying TCR beta CDR3 regions. RT-PCR in the first round (using the HTBI primer set) targeted the TCR CDR3. TCRdb reprocessed the multiplex PCR reads via MiXCR and lists one record per CDR3 protein. The data show under 650,000 distinct CDR3 sequences, 15% to 20% seen once. Unmatched junction bases numbered 5, after V lost 5 bases and J lost 8 bases. Germline CDR1 is MDHEN and CDR2 is SYDVKM. The CDR3 runs 13 residues. These data originate in a study of T cells in Graves' hyperthyroidism and ophthalmopathy. Study-wide results and caveats: Blood shared most expanded thyroid clonotypes above 0.001.

The chain is built from TRBV28 and TRBJ2-4, with 8 bases lining up with TRBD1. The origin of this receptor is a woman in her 30s with Graves' hyperthyroidism. The source material was blood. CDR3 region: CASSLTGVDIQYF. The CDR3, as DNA: TGTGCCAGCAGTCTGACAGGGGTGGACATTCAGTACTTC.